This T cell receptor (beta chain) was identified in a study of blood T cell repertoires in COVID-19. In the study overall: Some COVID-19 samples were acute and others convalescent; all came from the United States, Italy and Spain. T cells, B-cell-depleted T cells, or PBMCs supplied cDNA or gDNA.

The authors' processing: Estimation of nucleated cell counts relied on the amplification of reference gene primers. The repertoire was sequenced with immunoSEQ multiplex PCR; TCRdb's copy has only in-frame clones and lacks some. The V and J calls and the clone size are those of that table, but D and trimming were determined from the DNA. The sample yields over 200,000 clones, over 75% seen once. The CDR3 totals 14 residues. Deletions cut 3 bases from V and 8 bases from J, with 16 bases between. Germline V gene sequence: CDR1 LGHDT, CDR2 YNNKEL (reference sequence). The clonotype was recovered from a woman of 80 years or more with acute or convalescent COVID-19. Sequenced material: peripheral blood. The V gene is TRBV3-1 (or the pseudogene TRBV3-2), the J gene TRBJ1-2; D is unresolved. The CDR3 region is CASSQSSTPVGYTF. The CDR3 DNA sequence: TGTGCCAGCAGCCAGAGTTCGACACCGGTCGGCTACACCTTC.